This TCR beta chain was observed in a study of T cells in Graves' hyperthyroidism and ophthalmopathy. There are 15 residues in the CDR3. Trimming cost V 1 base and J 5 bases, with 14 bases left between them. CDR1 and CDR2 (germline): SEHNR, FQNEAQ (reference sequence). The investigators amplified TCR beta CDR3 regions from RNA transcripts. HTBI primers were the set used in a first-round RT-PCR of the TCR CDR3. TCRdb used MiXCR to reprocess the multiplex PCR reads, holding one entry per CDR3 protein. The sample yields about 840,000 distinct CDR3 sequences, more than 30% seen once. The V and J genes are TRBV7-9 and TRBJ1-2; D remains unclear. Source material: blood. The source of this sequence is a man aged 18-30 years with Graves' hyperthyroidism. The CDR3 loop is CASSLDEGTSYGYTF. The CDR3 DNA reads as TGTGCCAGCAGCTTAGATGAGGGAACTTCTTATGGCTACACCTTC.